One and the same sample provided the 23 T cell receptor beta chains below, sequenced in a study of technical replicates of blood from several donors. Data came from immunoSEQ multiplex PCR; TCRdb stores just in-frame clones and leaves some out. The sample consists of about 64,000 clones, about 86% of them appearing once. The sequenced sample consisted of PBMCs. These TCRs come from a human donor in good health. Some clones in this sample may be carry-over from other donors' samples.

This clone was detected a few times. The chain employs TRBV5-4 and TRBJ2-7; 8 positions agree with TRBD2. V shed 0 bases, J shed 5 bases, and the junction held 7 bases outside the gene matches. The germline V gene encodes CDR1 SGHNT and CDR2 YYREEE (reference sequence). The CDR3 is made up of 15 amino acids. Written as DNA, the CDR3 is TGTGCCAGCAGCTTGGCTCTAGCGGGCCTTCACGAGCAGTACTTC. This encodes CASSLALAGLHEQYF.

The chain links TRBV7-2 to TRBJ2-2; a weak D match, TRBD2 (5 bases). Germline CDR1 SGHTA, CDR2 FQGNSA. V was pared by 2 bases and J by 7 bases, with 17 bases between. The length of the CDR3 is 16 residues. DNA of the CDR3: TGTGCCAGCAGCTTACCGGTCGGACTGGGTGTCGGGGAGCTGTTTTTT. Translated: CASSLPVGLGVGELFF.

The rearrangement joins TRBV7-3 to TRBJ2-7; 10 positions agree with TRBD2. The CDR3 length is 16 residues. CDR1 and CDR2 from the germline V gene are SGHTA and FQGTGA. Trimming removed 2 bases from V and 4 bases from J; junction bases left unmatched: 8. The chain's CDR3 is CASSLGASGGMYEQYF. CDR3 DNA sequence: TGTGCCAGCAGCTTAGGGGCTAGCGGGGGTATGTACGAGCAGTACTTC.

This chain connects TRBV7-9 to TRBJ2-2; 10 bases map to TRBD1. The germline V gene encodes CDR1 SEHNR and CDR2 FQNEAQ (reference sequence). The V segment lost 4 bases and the J segment 1 base; nucleotides outside the gene matches: 9. This CDR3 comprises 18 residues. CDR3 protein: CASSSRIRDRGNTGELFF. The CDR3, as DNA: TGTGCCAGCAGCTCAAGGATCAGGGACAGGGGGAACACCGGGGAGCTGTTTTTT.

The V gene is TRBV7-8, the J gene TRBJ2-7; 13 positions match TRBD2. Germline loops: CDR1 SGHVS, CDR2 FQNEAQ. CDR3 length: 17 residues. The V gene end was trimmed by 0 bases and the J gene end by 5 bases; junction bases not matched to a gene: 7. Written as DNA, the CDR3 is TGTGCCAGCAGCTTAGCTAGACTAGCGGGAGGAATTCACGAGCAGTACTTC. Translation gives CASSLARLAGGIHEQYF.

The chain employs TRBV30 and TRBJ1-5; the match to TRBD1 covers 8 bases. There are 14 residues in the CDR3. The germline CDR1 and CDR2 sequences are GTSNPN and SVGIG (reference sequence). The ends lost 5 bases at V and 2 bases at J; junction bases unmatched: 5. DNA of the CDR3: TGTGCCTGGGACAGGGGAGGGGGCAATCAGCCCCAGCATTTT. It codes for CAWDRGGGNQPQHF. Full variable domain (outside the CDR3, taken from reference TRBV30 and TRBJ1-5): SQTIHQWPATLVQPVGSPLSLECTVEGTSNPNLYWYRQAAGRGLQLLFYSVGIGQISSEVPQNLSASRPQDRQFILSSKKLLLSDSGFYLCAWDRGGGNQPQHFGDGTRLSIL.

The J gene is TRBJ2-1, the V gene TRBV30; 9 nucleotides align to TRBD1. The CDR3 is 15 amino acids. V shed 3 bases and J 8 bases; nucleotides not matched to a gene: 11. CDR1 is GTSNPN, CDR2 SVGIG, per germline (reference sequence). CDR3 in DNA: TGTGCCTGGAGAGAACAAGGGACAGGGTTGTATGAGCAGTTCTTC. Translated: CAWREQGTGLYEQFF.

This chain joins TRBV5-6 and TRBJ1-2; a possible D gene is TRBD1 (6 bases). The CDR3 runs to 13 residues. Trimming cost V 4 bases and J 4 bases, with 11 bases left between them. Germline V gene lookup returns CDR1 SGHDT and CDR2 YYEEEE. The CDR3: CASSDRTAYGYTF. CDR3 sequence (DNA): TGTGCCAGCAGCGACCGGACAGCCTATGGCTACACCTTC.

The chain combines TRBV7-9 with TRBJ2-7; D is perhaps TRBD1 (6 bases). CDR1 and CDR2 (germline): SEHNR, FQNEAQ (reference sequence). V was shortened by 5 bases and J by 3 bases, with 14 bases between the two germline ends. The length of the CDR3 is 14 residues. For the CDR3, the DNA is TGTGCCAGCAGCCCCATAGGACAGATCTACGAGCAGTACTTC. Translation: CASSPIGQIYEQYF.

The CDR3: CASSELAGKTFGRELFF. The DNA for the CDR3 is TGTGCCAGCAGTGAACTAGCGGGAAAAACCTTTGGTCGGGAGCTGTTTTTT. V is TRBV6-1 and J is TRBJ2-2; TRBD2 aligns across 9 bases. CDR3 length: 17 amino acids. Germline-derived CDR1 and CDR2 are MNHNS and SASEGT. V was pared by 2 bases and J by 9 bases, with 13 bases of the junction left unmatched.

This clone was seen once. The rearrangement links TRBV4-3 to TRBJ2-7; 8 positions match TRBD2. The V segment lost 2 bases and the J segment 2 bases; nucleotides outside the gene matches: 17. Germline CDR1 is LGHNA and CDR2 is YSLEER. The CDR3 contains 19 residues. The CDR3 region is CASSQSLGFPGGPPYEQYF. The CDR3 DNA reads as TGCGCCAGCAGCCAATCTCTAGGTTTTCCGGGAGGGCCTCCCTACGAGCAGTACTTC.

This sequence joins TRBV4-1 and TRBJ1-2, with TRBD1 matching 9 bases. The trim removed 0 bases at V and 7 bases at J, leaving 6 bases unmatched. Per germline, CDR1 MGHRA and CDR2 YSYEKL. The CDR3 consists of 15 residues. DNA of the CDR3: TGCGCCAGCAGCCAAGACCTGGGACAGGGTCTTGGCTACACCTTC. Amino acid sequence: CASSQDLGQGLGYTF.

The chain is built from TRBV4-3 and TRBJ1-1, with D possibly matching TRBD1 (5 bases). V lost 0 bases to trimming and J lost 5 bases, with 10 bases between them. There are 14 residues in the CDR3. Germline V gives CDR1 LGHNA, CDR2 YSLEER. The CDR3 region is CASSQDFRETEAFF. For the CDR3, the DNA is TGCGCCAGCAGCCAAGATTTCAGGGAAACTGAAGCTTTCTTT.

This clone was detected once. This rearrangement joins TRBV11-2 to TRBJ1-6; possible D gene TRBD1, 6 bases. The length of the CDR3 is 14 residues. CDR1 SGHAT and CDR2 FQNNGV come from the germline V gene. The V gene lost 5 bases and the J gene lost 8 bases, with 13 bases spanning the gap. The CDR3 sequence is CASSPRTEHSPLHF. The CDR3 nucleotides are TGTGCCAGCAGCCCACGGACAGAGCATTCACCCCTCCACTTT.

The chain uses TRBV7-2 and TRBJ1-6, with unresolved D. The ends were cut back, 1 base at V and 10 bases at J, with 14 bases in the middle. This CDR3 spans 15 amino acids. From germline, CDR1 is SGHTA and CDR2 FQGNSA. In DNA form, the CDR3 reads TGTGCCAGCAGCTTAGTCGGGGAGGGAGGGTCACCCCTCCACTTT. Its translation is CASSLVGEGGSPLHF.

This sequence joins TRBV5-1 and TRBJ1-1; tentative D call: TRBD1 (5 bases). The CDR3 loop spans 13 amino acids. V was trimmed by 4 bases and J by 5 bases, leaving 12 bases between them. Germline V CDR1 and CDR2: SGHRS, YFSETQ. CDR3 sequence (DNA): TGCGCCAGCAGCCGGGGGTCCAGTACTGAAGCTTTCTTT. This encodes CASSRGSSTEAFF.

V gene TRBV7-2 combines with J gene TRBJ2-7; 11 bases agree with TRBD1. CDR3 length: 16 residues. The J segment lost 6 bases and the V segment lost 1 base, leaving 8 bases of the junction unmatched. Germline CDR1 SGHTA, CDR2 FQGNSA. CDR3 bases: TGTGCCAGCAGCTTAGACCCCGGGACAGGGGGTCGCGAGCAGTACTTC. It yields the protein CASSLDPGTGGREQYF.

V is TRBV29-1 and J is TRBJ2-5; D might be TRBD1 (5 bases). The CDR3 contains 12 residues. CDR1 and CDR2 from the germline V gene are SQVTM and ANQGSEA. Trimming shortened V by 2 bases and J by 7 bases, and 11 bases separated the two germline ends. CDR3 sequence reads: CSVEPRVGTQYF. The DNA of the CDR3 is TGCAGCGTTGAACCCAGGGTGGGGACCCAGTACTTC.

This clone was seen once. The CDR3 DNA reads as TGTGCCAGCAGCCCGAGGGCTAGCGGGGGGTACAATGAGCAGTTCTTC. It translates to CASSPRASGGYNEQFF. This chain joins TRBV7-2 and TRBJ2-1; 11 nucleotides align to TRBD2. V trimming: 5 bases; J trimming: 4 bases; junction bases outside the gene matches: 7. Germline V CDR1 and CDR2: SGHTA, FQGNSA. The CDR3 runs to 16 residues.

The rearrangement links TRBV27 to TRBJ1-5; 9 bases align to TRBD1. CDR3 length: 15 residues. Germline V gene lookup returns CDR1 MNHEY and CDR2 SMNVEV (reference sequence). With V trimmed by 3 bases and J by 3 bases, 3 bases remained unmatched. CDR3 nucleotides: TGTGCCAGCAGTTTCGGACAGGGGCCCAATCAGCCCCAGCATTTT. This gives the protein CASSFGQGPNQPQHF.

The sample holds one count of this clone. This chain uses TRBV7-9 with TRBJ2-7; D call uncertain. Germline V gene data show CDR1 as SEHNR and CDR2 as FQNEAQ (reference sequence). The V end was cut by 5 bases, the J end by 2 bases, with 16 bases between. The CDR3 sequence is 15 residues long. The CDR3 DNA reads as TGTGCCAGCAGCCCCGAGAAGTCCCGGGCCTACGAGCAGTACTTC. Translation: CASSPEKSRAYEQYF.

The chain uses TRBV7-8 and TRBJ2-5, with D possibly TRBD2 on 5 matching bases. The germline V gene has CDR1 SGHVS and CDR2 FQNEAQ. CDR3 length: 13 residues. V was trimmed by 4 bases and J by 5 bases, leaving 11 bases between them. The CDR3 protein is CASSSQAVETQYF. The CDR3 bases are TGTGCCAGCAGCTCCCAAGCGGTGGAGACCCAGTACTTC.

The chain joins TRBV5-1 to TRBJ2-2, with 9 bases lining up with TRBD2. Trimming took 4 bases from V and 2 from J; bases not matched to a gene: 6. The CDR3 contains 16 residues. Germline assignment: CDR1 SGHRS and CDR2 YFSETQ. CDR3 protein: CASSLQTSGNTGELFF. Written as DNA, the CDR3 is TGCGCCAGCAGCCTACAGACTAGCGGCAACACCGGGGAGCTGTTTTTT. Full variable domain (outside the CDR3, taken from reference TRBV5-1 and TRBJ2-2): KAGVTQTPRYLIKTRGQQVTLSCSPISGHRSVSWYQQTPGQGLQFLFEYFSETQRNKGNFPGRFSGRQFSNSRSEMNVSTLELGDSALYLCASSLQTSGNTGELFFGEGSRLTVL.